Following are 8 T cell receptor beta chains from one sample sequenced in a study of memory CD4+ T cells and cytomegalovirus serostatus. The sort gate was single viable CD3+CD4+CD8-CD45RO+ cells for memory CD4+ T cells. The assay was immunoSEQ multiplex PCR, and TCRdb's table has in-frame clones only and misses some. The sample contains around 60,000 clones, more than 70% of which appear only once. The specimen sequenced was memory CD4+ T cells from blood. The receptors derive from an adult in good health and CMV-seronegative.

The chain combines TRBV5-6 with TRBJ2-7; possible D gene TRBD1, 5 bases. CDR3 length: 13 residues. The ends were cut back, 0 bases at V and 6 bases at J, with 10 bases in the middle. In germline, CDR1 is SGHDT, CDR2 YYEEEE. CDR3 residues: CASSLVGVGEQYF. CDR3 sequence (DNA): TGTGCCAGCAGCTTGGTAGGGGTGGGCGAGCAGTACTTC.

This CDR3 reads CASSLTSLNTEAFF. For the CDR3, the DNA is TGTGCCAGCAGCTTAACCAGCCTGAACACTGAAGCTTTCTTT. This chain joins TRBV11-1 and TRBJ1-1; no firm D call. The CDR3 runs 14 residues. V was clipped by 2 bases and J by 0 bases, with 7 bases between them. Germline V lookup: CDR1 SGHAT, CDR2 FQDESV (reference sequence).

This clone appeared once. DNA for the CDR3: TGCGCCAGCGGGGCTAGCGGGCATAATGAGCAGTTCTTC. It yields the protein CASGASGHNEQFF. The chain has TRBV5-1 and TRBJ2-1, with 8 positions matching TRBD2. Germline values: CDR1 SGHRS, CDR2 YFSETQ. With 7 bases clipped from V and 7 bases from J, the junction kept 7 bases outside the gene matches. The CDR3 has 13 residues. The variable domain in full, completed from reference TRBV5-1 and TRBJ2-1, reads KAGVTQTPRYLIKTRGQQVTLSCSPISGHRSVSWYQQTPGQGLQFLFEYFSETQRNKGNFPGRFSGRQFSNSRSEMNVSTLELGDSALYLCASGASGHNEQFFGPGTRLTVL.

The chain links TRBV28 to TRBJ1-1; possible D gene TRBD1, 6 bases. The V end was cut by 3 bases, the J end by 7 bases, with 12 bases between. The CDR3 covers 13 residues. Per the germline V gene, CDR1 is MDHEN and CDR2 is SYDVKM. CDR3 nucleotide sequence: TGTGCCAGCAGTTTCAGGGGTCGGGGTGAAGCTTTCTTT. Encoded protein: CASSFRGRGEAFF.

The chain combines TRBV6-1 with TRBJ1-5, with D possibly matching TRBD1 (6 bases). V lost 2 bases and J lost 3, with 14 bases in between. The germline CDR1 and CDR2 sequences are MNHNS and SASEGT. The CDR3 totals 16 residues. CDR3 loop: CASSELRGPNNQPQHF. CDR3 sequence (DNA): TGTGCCAGCAGTGAACTTCGGGGGCCGAACAATCAGCCCCAGCATTTT.

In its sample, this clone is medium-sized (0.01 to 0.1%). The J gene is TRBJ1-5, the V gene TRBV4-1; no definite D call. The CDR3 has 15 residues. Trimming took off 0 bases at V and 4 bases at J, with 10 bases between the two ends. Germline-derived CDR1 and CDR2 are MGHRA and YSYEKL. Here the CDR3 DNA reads TGCGCCAGCAGCCAAGATGGGAACCATAATCAGCCCCAGCATTTT. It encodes CASSQDGNHNQPQHF.

Here the CDR3 reads CAISESGPMNTEAFF. In DNA, the CDR3 is TGTGCCATCAGTGAGTCGGGGCCCATGAACACTGAAGCTTTCTTT. This chain links TRBV10-3 with TRBJ1-1; D is possibly TRBD1 (5 bases). The germline CDR1 and CDR2 sequences are ENHRY and SYGVKD. The CDR3 covers 15 residues. Trimming took 0 bases from V and 0 from J, leaving 8 bases between them.

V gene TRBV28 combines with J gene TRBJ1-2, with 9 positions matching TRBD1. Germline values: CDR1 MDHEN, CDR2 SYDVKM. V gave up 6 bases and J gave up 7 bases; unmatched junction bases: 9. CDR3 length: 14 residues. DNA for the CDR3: TGTGCCAGCAGAAGCCCGGGACAGGGTCCTGGCTACACCTTC. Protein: CASRSPGQGPGYTF.